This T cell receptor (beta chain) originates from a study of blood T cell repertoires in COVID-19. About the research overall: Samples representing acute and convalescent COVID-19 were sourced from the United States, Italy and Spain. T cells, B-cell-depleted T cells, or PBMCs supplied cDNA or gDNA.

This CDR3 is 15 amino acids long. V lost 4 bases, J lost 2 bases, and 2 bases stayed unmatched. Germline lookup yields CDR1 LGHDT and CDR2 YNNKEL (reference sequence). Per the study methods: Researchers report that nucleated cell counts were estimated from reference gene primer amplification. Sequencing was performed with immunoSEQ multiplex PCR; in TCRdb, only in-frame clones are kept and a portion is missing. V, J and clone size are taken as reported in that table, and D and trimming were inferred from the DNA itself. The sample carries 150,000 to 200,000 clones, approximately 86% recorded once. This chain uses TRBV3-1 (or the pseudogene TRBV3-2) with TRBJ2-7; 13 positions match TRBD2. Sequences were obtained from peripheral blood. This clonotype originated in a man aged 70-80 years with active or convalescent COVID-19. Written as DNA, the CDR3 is TGTGCCAGCAGCCCAGGACTAGCGGGAGCCTACGAGCAGTACTTC. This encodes CASSPGLAGAYEQYF.